The 29 T cell receptor beta chains below come from one sample, sequenced in a study of CD8+ T cells in alopecia areata. The treatment here: oral pan-JAK inhibitor, 5-10 mg twice daily. Once RNA had been extracted, it was reverse transcribed into cDNA to act as the sequencing template. TCRdb's copy holds only in-frame clones and misses some; the assay was immunoSEQ multiplex PCR. Of 150,000 to 200,000 clones detected, around three fifths appear once; the ten largest clones hold about 0.94%. Sequencing was performed on CD4+ T cells sorted from blood, taken at week 4, from a patient treated with tofacitinib. The receptors stem from a human donor with alopecia areata.

This clone was counted only a few times. This chain joins TRBV18 and TRBJ2-7; 7 nucleotides agree with TRBD2. The CDR3 is 12 residues long. Germline trimming cut 6 bases from V and 6 bases from J; bases unmatched to any gene: 5. Per the germline V gene, CDR1 is KGHSH and CDR2 is LQKENI. The CDR3 region has the DNA TGTGCCAGCTCGCGGTCGGGAGGCGAGCAGTACTTC. It encodes CASSRSGGEQYF.

The genes are TRBV13 and TRBJ1-6; a possible D gene is TRBD1 (5 bases). The V end was cut by 2 bases, the J end by 9 bases, with 14 bases between. Germline assignment: CDR1 PRHDT and CDR2 FYEKMQ (reference sequence). This CDR3 region has 15 residues. The CDR3 DNA reads TGTGCCAGCAGCTTAACTCAGGGCGTTGGTTCACCCCTCCACTTT. Its translation is CASSLTQGVGSPLHF.

The CDR3 DNA sequence: TGCGCCAGCAGCCCCTCAGGGGGGTTCAACATGAACACTGAAGCTTTCTTT. This gives the protein CASSPSGGFNMNTEAFF. The chain has TRBV5-1 and TRBJ1-1; 7 nucleotides match TRBD1. The CDR3 is 17 amino acids. Trimming at V came to 4 bases and at J to 0 bases, leaving 12 bases not matched to a gene. Germline CDR1 reads SGHRS; CDR2 reads YFSETQ. Full variable domain (outside the CDR3, taken from reference TRBV5-1 and TRBJ1-1): KAGVTQTPRYLIKTRGQQVTLSCSPISGHRSVSWYQQTPGQGLQFLFEYFSETQRNKGNFPGRFSGRQFSNSRSEMNVSTLELGDSALYLCASSPSGGFNMNTEAFFGQGTRLTVV.

The chain recombines TRBV15 with TRBJ1-5; D is unclear. This CDR3 spans 16 amino acids. Trimming left V 5 bases short and J 0 bases short, with 14 bases between. Germline V lookup: CDR1 LNHNV, CDR2 YYDKDF (reference sequence). Written as DNA, the CDR3 is TGTGCCACCAGCTTAAGTCCTTTAGCTAGCAATCAGCCCCAGCATTTT. It specifies CATSLSPLASNQPQHF.

CDR3 region: CASSRQGAFGETQYF. As DNA, the CDR3 is TGTGCCAGCAGCCGACAGGGGGCCTTCGGGGAGACCCAGTACTTC. The rearrangement joins TRBV9 to TRBJ2-5; 10 bases match TRBD1. Germline values: CDR1 SGDLS, CDR2 YYNGEE. V trimming: 4 bases; J trimming: 5 bases; junction bases outside the gene matches: 8. This CDR3 has 15 amino acids.

This clone was seen a few times. V is TRBV5-4 and J is TRBJ2-7; D is ambiguous. Germline CDR1 reads SGHNT; CDR2 reads YYREEE (reference sequence). The V end was cut by 4 bases, the J end by 0 bases, with 11 bases between. This CDR3 comprises 14 residues. The CDR3 protein is CASSRIQASYEQYF. Here the CDR3 DNA reads TGTGCCAGCAGCCGGATTCAAGCCTCCTACGAGCAGTACTTC.

This chain joins TRBV4-3 and TRBJ1-5; D is uncertain. The CDR3 is made up of 13 amino acids. Trimming stripped 1 base from V and 6 bases from J, with 7 bases between. CDR1 is LGHNA, CDR2 YSLEER, per germline. The CDR3 loop reads CASSQVLSQPQHF. The CDR3 DNA reads TGCGCCAGCAGCCAAGTTTTATCTCAGCCCCAGCATTTT.

This clone was detected a few times. V usage is TRBV2 and J usage is TRBJ2-4; no reliable D call. The CDR3 extends over 13 amino acids. Per the germline V gene, CDR1 is SNHLY and CDR2 is FYNNEI. The V end was cut by 1 base, the J end by 9 bases, with 10 bases between. The DNA of the CDR3 is TGTGCCAGCAGTGAAGGACGCCCGGGCATTCAGTACTTC. Translating gives CASSEGRPGIQYF.

The V call is TRBV4-2, the J call TRBJ2-7; 7 bases match TRBD2. The length of the CDR3 is 15 residues. Germline CDR1 reads LGHNA; CDR2 reads YNFKEQ. Germline trimming cut 3 bases from V and 6 bases from J; bases unmatched to any gene: 11. CDR3 nucleotide sequence: TGTGCCAGCAGCCAGTCATCCGGGACTATAAGCGAGCAGTACTTC. Translating gives CASSQSSGTISEQYF.

The V call is TRBV29-1, the J call TRBJ2-5; the D is unclear. Germline-derived CDR1 and CDR2 are SQVTM and ANQGSEA. CDR3 length: 13 amino acids. Trimming cost V 5 bases and J 2 bases, with 12 bases left between them. The CDR3 DNA sequence: TGCAGCGTTTCGCGGAATCTACAAGAGACCCAGTACTTC. This sequence encodes CSVSRNLQETQYF.

This sequence joins TRBV10-2 and TRBJ1-1; D gene unclear. Trimming removed 2 bases at V and 1 base at J, with 14 bases between. Germline values: CDR1 WSHSY, CDR2 SAAADI. The CDR3 consists of 16 residues. CDR3 loop: CASSEVSGSWNTEAFF. The DNA for the CDR3 is TGCGCCAGCAGTGAGGTTTCTGGATCGTGGAACACTGAAGCTTTCTTT.

This clone came up a few times. This rearrangement joins TRBV18 to TRBJ2-7; D is perhaps TRBD2 (6 bases). Germline CDR1 is KGHSH and CDR2 is LQKENI. CDR3 length equals 15 residues. Trimming took 0 bases from V and 0 from J, leaving 9 bases between them. Here the CDR3 reads CASSPPAGHSYEQYF. CDR3 DNA: TGTGCCAGCTCACCACCAGCGGGCCACTCCTACGAGCAGTACTTC.

This chain connects TRBV6-5 to TRBJ1-2; possibly TRBD1 for D (5 bases). In germline, CDR1 is MNHEY, CDR2 SVGAGI. V was trimmed by 4 bases and J by 8 bases, leaving 14 bases between them. CDR3 size: 13 residues. The CDR3 spells CASSFGGPGGYTF. CDR3 DNA: TGTGCCAGCAGTTTTGGGGGACCTGGGGGCTACACCTTC.

This clone was counted a single time. The genes are TRBV7-9 and TRBJ1-2; 10 nucleotides agree with TRBD1. The CDR3 is 15 residues long. The germline V gene encodes CDR1 SEHNR and CDR2 FQNEAQ (reference sequence). The ends lost 4 bases at V and 7 bases at J; junction bases unmatched: 9. The CDR3 sequence: CASSSFDRGLVGYTF. Here the CDR3 DNA reads TGTGCCAGCAGCTCCTTCGACAGGGGGCTTGTTGGCTACACCTTC.

This clone was detected a few times. This chain joins TRBV10-1 and TRBJ2-2; 8 bases fit TRBD1. Losses at the gene ends were 6 bases for V and 3 bases for J; bases not matched to a gene: 3. Per germline, CDR1 WNHNN and CDR2 SYGVQD (reference sequence). This CDR3 is built from 14 residues. DNA of the CDR3: TGCGCCAGCAGGAAGGACAGGGACACCGGGGAGCTGTTTTTT. Encoded protein: CASRKDRDTGELFF.

This clone was observed a handful of times. CDR3 in DNA: TGTGCCTGGAGTTTTACAGGGATCCAAGGCTACACCTTC. This sequence encodes CAWSFTGIQGYTF. The V gene is TRBV30, the J gene TRBJ1-2; D might be TRBD1 (6 bases). Trimming stripped 2 bases from V and 8 bases from J, with 15 bases between. The germline V gene encodes CDR1 GTSNPN and CDR2 SVGIG (reference sequence). The CDR3 covers 13 residues. Full variable domain (rest looked up from reference TRBV30 and TRBJ1-2): SQTIHQWPATLVQPVGSPLSLECTVEGTSNPNLYWYRQAAGRGLQLLFYSVGIGQISSEVPQNLSASRPQDRQFILSSKKLLLSDSGFYLCAWSFTGIQGYTFGSGTRLTVV.

This clone was counted between two and nine times. The V gene is TRBV4-1, the J gene TRBJ2-1; either TRBD1 or TRBD2 may fit D (5 bases each). The CDR3 spans 15 residues. CDR1 is MGHRA, CDR2 YSYEKL, per germline. With 0 bases removed from V and 4 bases from J, the gap between germline ends came to 10 bases. The CDR3 DNA reads TGCGCCAGCAGCCAAGAGGGACGCCTATACAATGAGCAGTTCTTC. It yields the protein CASSQEGRLYNEQFF.

The V call is TRBV5-1, the J call TRBJ1-1, with D perhaps matching TRBD1 (6 bases). Germline V gene lookup returns CDR1 SGHRS and CDR2 YFSETQ. The CDR3 contains 15 residues. Trimming removed 0 bases at V and 5 bases at J, with 14 bases between. The CDR3 DNA sequence: TGCGCCAGCAGCTTGGATGTACAGGGAGAGACTGAAGCTTTCTTT. It specifies CASSLDVQGETEAFF.

The CDR3 is CASSLMTGRNEKLFF. CDR3 sequence (DNA): TGTGCCAGCAGCTTAATGACAGGCCGTAATGAAAAACTGTTTTTT. The chain uses TRBV7-9 and TRBJ1-4; weak D call: TRBD1 (6 bases). The CDR3 covers 15 residues. Germline V lookup: CDR1 SEHNR, CDR2 FQNEAQ (reference sequence). V was shortened by 2 bases and J by 4 bases, with 11 bases between the two germline ends. Full variable domain (rest looked up from reference TRBV7-9 and TRBJ1-4): DTGVSQNPRHKITKRGQNVTFRCDPISEHNRLYWYRQTLGQGPEFLTYFQNEAQLEKSRLLSDRFSAERPKGSFSTLEIQRTEQGDSAMYLCASSLMTGRNEKLFFGSGTQLSVL.

J is TRBJ2-4 and V is TRBV4-1, with TRBD1 identical over 7 bases. Germline trimming cut 4 bases from V and 6 bases from J; bases unmatched to any gene: 6. CDR1 is MGHRA, CDR2 YSYEKL, per germline. The CDR3 covers 14 residues. CDR3 sequence reads: CASSPRQGGNIQYF. CDR3 bases: TGCGCCAGCAGCCCCAGACAGGGCGGAAACATTCAGTACTTC.

The gene calls are TRBV29-1 and TRBJ1-1, with D perhaps TRBD1 (6 bases). This CDR3 has 14 amino acids. The germline V and J ends were trimmed by 7 bases and 5 bases, with 20 bases remaining between them. Germline V gene sequence: CDR1 SQVTM, CDR2 ANQGSEA. In DNA, the CDR3 is TGCAGCGCGATTAACAGGGATTTCAGTACTGAAGCTTTCTTT. This sequence encodes CSAINRDFSTEAFF.

The chain is built from TRBV30 and TRBJ2-2; no definite D call. V lost 6 bases and J 2 bases, leaving 1 base between the germline ends. This CDR3 is 10 amino acids long. Germline V gene lookup returns CDR1 GTSNPN and CDR2 SVGIG (reference sequence). CDR3 coding DNA: TGTGCCTGCAACACCGGGGAGCTGTTTTTT. Translated: CACNTGELFF.

The CDR3 loop reads CAWSVPPHEQFF. The CDR3 region has the DNA TGTGCCTGGAGTGTTCCCCCTCATGAGCAGTTCTTC. The rearrangement joins TRBV30 to TRBJ2-1; D is undetermined. The V gene lost 0 bases and the J gene lost 8 bases, with 8 bases spanning the gap. CDR3 length: 12 residues. Germline loops: CDR1 GTSNPN, CDR2 SVGIG (reference sequence).

This clone has a handful of counts. V is TRBV7-8 and J is TRBJ1-5; 7 bases line up with TRBD1. The germline gives CDR1 SGHVS, CDR2 FQNEAQ. The CDR3 length is 16 residues. With 0 bases clipped from V and 9 bases from J, the junction kept 11 bases outside the gene matches. The CDR3 DNA sequence: TGTGCCAGCAGCTTAGCGCGGCGGGACAGCGAGCGGCCCCAGCATTTT. It translates to CASSLARRDSERPQHF.

The CDR3, as DNA: TGTGCCAGCAGTTCGTCTGCCCGGACAGGGGATCAGCCCCAGCATTTT. It encodes CASSSSARTGDQPQHF. The chain links TRBV27 to TRBJ1-5, with 9 nucleotides matching TRBD1. After removal of 4 bases from V and 5 bases from J, the junction contained 9 bases not matched to a gene. The CDR3 is made up of 16 amino acids. CDR1 is MNHEY, CDR2 SMNVEV, per germline (reference sequence).

The chain employs TRBV29-1 and TRBJ1-1; D possibly corresponds to TRBD1 (5 bases). There are 13 residues in the CDR3. Trimming cost V 6 bases and J 0 bases, with 11 bases left between them. Germline V gene data show CDR1 as SQVTM and CDR2 as ANQGSEA. CDR3 bases: TGCAGCGTCGCGGGGGGGGTGAACACTGAAGCTTTCTTT. Translation: CSVAGGVNTEAFF.

This clone has only a few counts. This chain uses TRBV29-1 with TRBJ2-2; possible D gene TRBD2, 6 bases. This CDR3 comprises 14 residues. V dropped 4 bases and J dropped 0 bases, with 9 bases sitting between them. In germline, CDR1 is SQVTM, CDR2 ANQGSEA. The CDR3 region has the DNA TGCAGCGTTGCGCGGGGCCCGAACACCGGGGAGCTGTTTTTT. The encoded protein is CSVARGPNTGELFF.

The sample holds one count of this clone. The chain is built from TRBV5-5 and TRBJ2-5; maybe TRBD1 (5 bases). V lost 1 base to trimming and J lost 1 base, with 11 bases between them. This CDR3 has 15 residues. The germline CDR1 and CDR2 sequences are SGHKS and YYEKEE (reference sequence). CDR3 amino acids: CASSLTGHFQETQYF. The CDR3 DNA reads TGTGCCAGCAGCTTGACCGGACACTTCCAAGAGACCCAGTACTTC.

The chain is built from TRBV7-3 and TRBJ2-7, with D unresolved. Trimming removed 2 bases at V and 0 bases at J, with 5 bases between. CDR3 size: 13 residues. CDR1 is SGHTA and CDR2 is FQGTGA in the germline V gene. In DNA form, the CDR3 reads TGTGCCAGCAGCTTAGCCCACTCCTACGAGCAGTACTTC. Amino acid sequence: CASSLAHSYEQYF.